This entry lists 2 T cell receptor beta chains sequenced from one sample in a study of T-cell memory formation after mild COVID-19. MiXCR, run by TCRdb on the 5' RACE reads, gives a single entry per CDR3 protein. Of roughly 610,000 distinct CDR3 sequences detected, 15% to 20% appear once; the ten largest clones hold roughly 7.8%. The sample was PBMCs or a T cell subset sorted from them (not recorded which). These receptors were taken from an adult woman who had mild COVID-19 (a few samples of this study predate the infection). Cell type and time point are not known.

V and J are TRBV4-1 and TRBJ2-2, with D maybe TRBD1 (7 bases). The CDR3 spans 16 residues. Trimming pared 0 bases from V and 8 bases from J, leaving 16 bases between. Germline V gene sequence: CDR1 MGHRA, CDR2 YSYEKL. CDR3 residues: CASSQERDRLGGELFF. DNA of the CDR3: TGCGCCAGCAGCCAAGAGCGGGACAGATTGGGTGGGGAGCTGTTTTTT.

The CDR3 is CATSDSNRGSGNTIYF. CDR3 DNA sequence: TGTGCCACCAGTGATTCGAACAGGGGTTCTGGAAACACCATATATTTT. This chain links TRBV24-1 with TRBJ1-3; 7 bases agree with TRBD1. The germline gives CDR1 KGHDR, CDR2 SFDVKD. The CDR3 contains 16 residues. V lost 2 bases, J lost 1 base, and 4 bases stayed unmatched.